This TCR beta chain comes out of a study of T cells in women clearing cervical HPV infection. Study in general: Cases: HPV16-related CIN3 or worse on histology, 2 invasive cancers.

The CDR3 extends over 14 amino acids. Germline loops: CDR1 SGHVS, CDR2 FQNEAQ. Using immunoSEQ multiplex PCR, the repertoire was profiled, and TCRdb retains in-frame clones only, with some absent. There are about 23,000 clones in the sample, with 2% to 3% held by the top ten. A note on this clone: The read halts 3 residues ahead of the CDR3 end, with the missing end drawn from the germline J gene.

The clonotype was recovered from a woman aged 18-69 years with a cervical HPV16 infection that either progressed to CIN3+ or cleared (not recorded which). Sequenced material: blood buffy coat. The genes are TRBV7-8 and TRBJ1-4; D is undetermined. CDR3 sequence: CASSPPSYNSPLFF. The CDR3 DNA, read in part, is TGTGCCAGCAGCCCCCCCTCCTATAATTCACCA.